This TCR beta chain appears in the sequencing data of a study of T cell responses to AZD1222 COVID-19 vaccine. This clone was counted between two and nine times. The antigen remains undetermined. Study results and caveats: The donors showed a predominance of white British ancestry and of females, with possible underestimation of clonal diversity. Two AZD1222 administrations were followed by greater Spike-specific TCR breadth and depth.

The table came from immunoSEQ multiplex PCR; TCRdb's copy has only in-frame clones and leaves some out. Of about 160,000 clones in the sample, roughly 94% were seen once. CDR1 and CDR2 from the germline V gene are SGHDT and YYEEEE. Trimming left V 1 base short and J 6 bases short, with 8 bases between. The length of the CDR3 is 13 residues. V gene TRBV5-6 combines with J gene TRBJ2-1; tentative D call: TRBD1 (5 bases). The clonotype originates from an adult who received the AZD1222 COVID-19 vaccine. The input for sequencing was peripheral blood, taken 28 days after the second AZD1222 dose. Here the CDR3 DNA reads TGTGCCAGCAGCTTGTACAGGAGCAATGAGCAGTTCTTC. Translating it yields CASSLYRSNEQFF.